Sequencing of this T cell receptor (beta chain) was carried out in a study of cytomegalovirus exposure and HLA in healthy donors (dated by TCRdb to 2015 to 2018). Background for the entire study: According to an earlier analysis of 550 to 750 of the donors, about 179 million T cells yielded 117 million unique TCR beta sequences and about 300 Gb of sequence data. An early release that covered approximately 600 HLA-typed donors contained about 300 gigabases of sequencing data and around 85 million unique TCR sequences. Of the 300 to 450 genotyped donors, about 80% fell in the genetic ancestry cluster associated with self-reported Caucasian donors. The study was designed to test whether signatures of past pathogen exposure could be identified by cataloging public T cell receptors. The T cell repertoires of some 670 subjects were profiled by immunosequencing and related to cytomegalovirus serostatus. A separate validation cohort of roughly 110 different subjects was used in addition to the 666-subject first cohort. To predict cytomegalovirus infection status, the study combined high-throughput TCR immunosequencing, statistical association of individual TCRs with disease status, and machine learning. A later analysis re-analyzed previously published TCR beta repertoires from 550 to 700 donors and added high-resolution HLA genotyping to study TCR occurrence patterns. Rather than drawing on any new phenotypic data, the later analysis identified candidate immune exposures from TCR beta sequences and the way those sequences occurred across donors. An earlier analysis of 587 of the donors used high-throughput TCR beta sequencing to judge whether each TCR beta V gene segment behaved as functional or pseudogenic. Alongside the repertoire data, information on donor age, sex, ethnicity and CMV serostatus was compiled. A later genetic analysis took genome-wide SNP genotypes for about three fifths of the roughly 700 donors and used that subset as a discovery cohort. All discovery cohort repertoires had been generated using a single sequencing platform. HLA typing covered class I and class II loci at four-digit resolution. The number of typed donors differed by locus: about 629-630 for A, B, C, DRB1 and DQB1; approximately 530 for DQA1; approximately 610 for DPA1; and approximately 450 for DPB1. Because of strong linkage in the cohort, roughly five DR-DQ haplotypes were treated as single units for association and clustering. Across some 400 genotyped donors of the cohort, an average of approximately 240,000 unique TCR beta nucleotide sequences per donor were sequenced, and roughly 20% of those sequences were non-productive.

In total, fewer than 750 healthy bone marrow donors made up the cohort. Cohort members were all nominally healthy when sampled, although unrecorded immune exposures were likely present. The donor tested CMV seronegative, placing the donor among the 350 to 400 seronegative members of the cohort. A peripheral blood sample was collected from each donor, and TCR beta sequencing was performed on peripheral blood mononuclear cells. Genomic DNA was extracted from the blood cell samples with the Qiagen DNeasy Blood Extraction Kit. The library was produced with the immunoSEQ multiplex PCR assay. A mixture of 60 forward primers for TCR Vbeta segments and 13 reverse primers for TCR Jbeta segments was used in the multiplex PCR. The CDR3 region of rearranged TCR beta genes was amplified from genomic DNA with a multiplex PCR assay. Amplified TCR beta libraries were sequenced as 87-base-pair reads on the Illumina HiSeq System. The original methods were these. Across the 670 or so repertoires, a later analysis counted approximately 83 million unique TCR beta chains, 9.5 million to 13 million of which were shared by at least two donors. Raw reads were error-corrected and collapsed into unique sequences by a nearest-neighbor algorithm in which closely related sequences were merged to remove PCR and sequencing errors. Alignment of CDR3 sequences to IMGT reference sequences was used to assign V, D and J gene segments. For a sequence to be retained, at least a six-nucleotide match to both a V gene segment and a J gene segment was required. A rearrangement counted as productive if the CDR3 had no stop codons and remained in frame with V and J, and every other rearrangement counted as non-productive. CDR3 was defined by IMGT convention, running from the second conserved V-encoded cysteine to the conserved J-encoded phenylalanine. Sequences without an unambiguous match to a single V gene segment were excluded from the earlier analysis of approximately 560 of the donors. In an earlier analysis of several hundred of the donors, V segments were called functional above 56.7% productive rearrangements and were called segregating when the between-donor standard deviation exceeded 5%. A statistical classification framework was developed to diagnose cytomegalovirus status using the catalog of TCR beta chain sequences. In a later analysis, V and J genes were assigned by comparing TCR nucleotide sequences against IMGT/GENE-DB human TR gene sequences. In a later analysis, CDR3 sequences and most-parsimonious VDJ recombination scenarios were assigned using the TCRdist pipeline. In a later analysis, each TCR beta chain was defined by its CDR3 amino acid sequence together with its V-gene family, and reads without a unique V-gene family were excluded. A later analysis removed several hundred highly shared, low-generation-probability nucleotide sequences to deal with suspected cross-contamination and a sequencing artifact. In a later analysis, a clonal expansion index for each public chain was calculated from normalized within-repertoire ranks of inferred template counts. In a later analysis, generation probabilities were computed with a VDJ recombination model fitted to out-of-frame rearrangements, and the resulting probabilities were checked against IGoR. In a later analysis, TCR-TCR, TCR-HLA and TCR-CMV co-occurrence was scored with hypergeometric tests, and a repertoire-size bias correction was applied to TCR pairs. A later analysis estimated false discovery rates by permuting HLA or CMV assignments 20 times. In a later analysis, co-occurring TCRs were grouped with DBSCAN, and TCRdist sequence similarity was added when clustering was performed within HLA-allele-positive subsets. Repertoires with fewer than 30,000 or more than 120,000 public chains were left out of co-occurrence clustering, as were a few repertoires with anomalous nucleotide sharing. In its TCRdb copy, this immuneACCESS table keeps in-frame sequences only and misses some clones. Where compared with another copy, unresolved V genes explain less than half of these, and the others have no known cause. D and trimming were read from the DNA, whereas the V and J calls and clone size are those reported in that table. This sample's table contains about 65,000 clones. The top ten hold less than 20% of the sample.

As to this clone: Its recognized antigen is unknown.

Results and caveats for the whole study, not just this receptor: A further reported finding was that TCR beta sequences accurately predicted the HLA-A and HLA-B alleles for most subjects in the first cohort. According to the authors, the approach could potentially be generalized to other disease states and immunological phenotypes. The earlier analysis of approximately 540 of the donors excluded some 15 rarely observed V segments, including chromosome 9 orphons, because counts were too low. Several of the top co-occurrence clusters appeared to be linked to parvovirus B19, influenza, CMV and Epstein-Barr virus, according to a later analysis. Roughly uniform sequencing depth across donors was assumed in presence/absence analyses, although this assumption may not hold. In a later analysis, 15,000 to 20,000 TCR beta sequences were associated with specific HLA alleles at a false discovery rate of 0.05. Strong co-occurrence of HLA alleles, especially DR and DQ, made assigning TCR associations to individual alleles difficult. Because HLA typing was unavailable for some donors at each locus, only the typed subset was used in association tests. In the study, 150 to 200 TCR beta chains were listed as associated with cytomegalovirus. Most CMV-associated TCR beta chains appeared to be HLA-restricted in a later analysis, and the HLA associations seemed to be driven largely by CMV exposure. In a later genetic analysis, fewer N-insertions in productive TCRs were reported among donors in an Asian-associated ancestry cluster than the roughly 700-donor mean. A cluster of highly shared sequence variants was judged likely to represent a technical artifact of the sequencing pipeline. This cohort had only TCR beta chains sequenced, and the lack of alpha or paired-chain data limited which features could be detected. In a later analysis, HLA-associated TCR beta chains were found to be more clonally expanded and to have lower generation probabilities than equally common non-associated chains. Correlated functional status among segregating V segments might reflect linkage disequilibrium, but an unknown experimental factor could not be ruled out. In an earlier analysis of about 600 of the donors, most TCR beta V segments appeared in productive rearrangements about 90% or about 30% of the time, broadly matching IMGT annotations. The only immune exposure information available for the cohort was CMV serostatus. A few of the identified cytomegalovirus-associated TCR beta chains were confirmed in vitro to be specific for cytomegalovirus antigens. Most TCR sequences were seen in very few donors, while some public TCRs were found in many individuals. Cytomegalovirus status was reported to be diagnosed by the classifier with high specificity and sensitivity in both the original and validation cohorts. In a later analysis, the rate of TCR association differed among HLA loci, with DRB1 alleles having the most associated TCRs and HLA-C alleles having the fewest. An association between a missense DCLRE1C variant and V-gene and J-gene trimming of TCR beta chains was found in a later genetic analysis and replicated in an independent cohort.

The sequence came from a boy younger than 18 in good health and CMV-seronegative. The source material was PBMCs.

The DNA is as follows: TGTGCCAGCAGCTTACGCACAGGGACAAAACCTAATGGCTACACCTTC. This sequence encodes CASSLRTGTKPNGYTF. The chain is made from TRBV5-6 and TRBJ1-2; the best D guess is TRBD1, with 6 bases matching. V drops 2 bases and J drops 6 bases, leaving 20 bases in between. Counted from cysteine to phenylalanine, this CDR3 has 16 amino acids. Solely the CDR3 DNA is kept, with 48 bases framed from the first base. Reading the germline V gene gives CDR1 SGHDT and CDR2 YYEEEE. With all but the CDR3 taken from the reference TRBV5-6 and TRBJ1-2 genes, the full variable domain is: DAGVTQSPTHLIKTRGQQVTLRCSPKSGHDTVSWYQQALGQGPQFIFQYYEEEERQRGNFPDRFSGHQFPNYSSELNVNALLLGDSALYLCASSLRTGTKPNGYTFGSGTRLTVV.